The present T cell receptor beta chain was sequenced within a study of blood T cell repertoires in COVID-19. Germline assignment: CDR1 LGHDT and CDR2 YNNKEL (reference sequence). Deletions cut 1 base from V and 4 bases from J, with 16 bases between. The length of the CDR3 is 16 residues. This clone was observed once. Measured with immunoSEQ multiplex PCR; TCRdb has only the in-frame clones, and not every one. Of 240,000 or so clones listed, around 90% are singletons. The clonotype originates from a woman aged 70 to 79 with active or convalescent COVID-19. This chain joins TRBV3-1 (or the pseudogene TRBV3-2) and TRBJ1-2; TRBD1 might be the D (6 bases). What was sequenced was peripheral blood. The CDR3 spells CASSQVPRGGAYGYTF. In nucleotides, the CDR3 is TGTGCCAGCAGCCAAGTTCCCAGGGGAGGGGCCTATGGCTACACCTTC.